This T cell receptor (beta chain) was retrieved from a study of CD8+CD57+ T cells in acquired aplastic anemia. Trimming stripped 3 bases from V and 5 bases from J, with 17 bases between. From germline, CDR1 is SGHRS and CDR2 YFSETQ. CDR3 size: 15 residues. Profiling of TCR beta VDJ combinations and CDR3 sequences used genomic DNA as template. TCRdb independently ran MiXCR on the reads; one entry per CDR3 protein. The sample records roughly 200,000 distinct CDR3 sequences, 60% to 65% being singletons. The TCR sequence derives from a human donor in good health. This chain links TRBV5-1 with TRBJ2-5; D is uncertain. The sequenced sample was sorted CD4+, CD8+, or CD8+CD57+ T cells (not recorded which) from PBMCs. In DNA form, the CDR3 reads TGCGCCAGCAGCTCCAGACCTGATAAAGGGGAGACCCAGTACTTC. Translating it yields CASSSRPDKGETQYF.